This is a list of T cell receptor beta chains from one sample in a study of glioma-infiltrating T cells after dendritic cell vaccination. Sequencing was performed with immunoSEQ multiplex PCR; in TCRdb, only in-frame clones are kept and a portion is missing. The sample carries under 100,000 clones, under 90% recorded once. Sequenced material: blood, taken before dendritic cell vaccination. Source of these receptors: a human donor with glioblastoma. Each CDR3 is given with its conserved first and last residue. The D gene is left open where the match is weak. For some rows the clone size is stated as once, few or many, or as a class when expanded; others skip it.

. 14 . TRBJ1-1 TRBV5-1 TGCGCCAGCAGCCCCCGCAGGGTGAACACTGAAGCTTTCTTT CASSPRRVNTEAFF
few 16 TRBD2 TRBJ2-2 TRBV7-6 TGTGCCAGCAGTCCCATCAGCGGGGGGGCTGGCGGGGAGCTGTTTTTT CASSPISGGAGGELFF
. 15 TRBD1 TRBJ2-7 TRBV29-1 TGCAGCGTTGCCGGTCGGACAGGGTATTATTACGAGCAGTACTTC CSVAGRTGYYYEQYF
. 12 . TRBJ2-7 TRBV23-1 TGCGCCAGCTTCATCGGGGTGGACGAGCAGTACTTC CASFIGVDEQYF
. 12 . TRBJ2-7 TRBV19 TGTGCCAGTAGTATTTCTTCGGGCGAGCAGTACTTC CASSISSGEQYF
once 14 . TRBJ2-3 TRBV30 TGTGCCTGGAGTGTGAGGGACTTCACAGATACGCAGTATTTT CAWSVRDFTDTQYF
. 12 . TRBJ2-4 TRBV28 TGTGCCAGCAGTTTAGTCAGGTTCATTCAGTACTTC CASSLVRFIQYF
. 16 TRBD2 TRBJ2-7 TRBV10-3 TGTGCCATCAGCCCCGGGACTAGCGGGAGGTCCTACGAGCAGTACTTC CAISPGTSGRSYEQYF
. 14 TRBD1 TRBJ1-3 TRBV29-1 TGCAGCGTTGAAGAAGGGACAGGGGGTAACACCATATATTTT CSVEEGTGGNTIYF
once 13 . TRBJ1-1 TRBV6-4 TGTGCCAGCAGATTTAACAGGGAAACTGAAGCTTTCTTT CASRFNRETEAFF
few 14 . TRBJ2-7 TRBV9 TGTGCCAGCAGCGTATCGGGGTTCTCCTACGAGCAGTACTTC CASSVSGFSYEQYF
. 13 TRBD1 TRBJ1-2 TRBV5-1 TGCGCCAGCAGCTTGGAGGGGGCACATGGCTACACCTTC CASSLEGAHGYTF
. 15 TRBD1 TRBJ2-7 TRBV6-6 TGTGCCAGCACCAACCGGGACAGGGGGCATCTCGAGCAGTACTTC CASTNRDRGHLEQYF